These T cell receptor beta chains were read from a single sample in a study of STAT5B mutations in CD4+ large granular lymphocyte leukemia. The protocol was immunoSEQ multiplex PCR, while the TCRdb copy is restricted to in-frame clones and leaves out a portion. The sample has around 32,000 clones, 78% seen once. Material: CD4+ T cells from blood buffy coats. The receptors stem from a human donor in good health. CDR3s include the opening cysteine and the closing phenylalanine or tryptophan.

J,V,CDR3
TRBJ1-2,TRBV18,CASSPQDRVDYTF
TRBJ2-2,TRBV4-2,CASSHGPSGGAYTGELFF
TRBJ2-3,TRBV7-3,CASSSIAGGADTQYF
TRBJ2-7,TRBV2,CASSERALTSYEQYF
TRBJ2-7,TRBV7-2,CASSLVSGSGAYEQYF
TRBJ2-5,TRBV28,CASTLGQSQETQYF
TRBJ2-1,TRBV7-3,CASSQSRDIYNEQFF
TRBJ1-1,TRBV7-2,CASSSLSRGDTEAFF
TRBJ1-5,TRBV30,CAWSPTDSYQPQHF
TRBJ2-1,TRBV5-6,CASSSGGVVNEQFF
TRBJ2-7,TRBV7-6,CASSSGRAYEQYF
TRBJ2-7,TRBV10-2,CASARDGLYEQYF
TRBJ2-7,TRBV7-8,CASSSTVSYEQYF
TRBJ2-7,TRBV11-2,CASSFSRYEQYF
TRBJ1-2,TRBV5-1,CASSLTGVGYGYTF
TRBJ2-7,TRBV6-6,CASSYIGLAGSYEQYF
TRBJ2-1,TRBV6-6,CASSPGTPQFF
TRBJ2-3,TRBV7-2,CASSLAGGGDTQYF
TRBJ1-1,TRBV7-6,CASSLGTGRNTEAFF
TRBJ2-1,TRBV6-6,CASSNPGLGATEQFF
TRBJ2-3,TRBV2,CASSGPGGATDTQYF
TRBJ2-5,TRBV28,CASSLLQGLGETQYF
TRBJ2-2,TRBV11-2,CASSLTSGLGTGELFF
TRBJ2-7,TRBV19,CASSSSGTGDYEQYF
TRBJ2-2,TRBV5-5,CASSSLGGELFF
TRBJ2-5,TRBV20-1,CSAVPPGAQYF
TRBJ2-2,TRBV7-8,CASSPVPGGPTSGELFF
TRBJ2-3,TRBV5-6,CASSFSASGTDTQYF
TRBJ1-4,TRBV6-4,CASSPTGEEKLFF
TRBJ2-5,TRBV11-3,CASSFEAAHNLAGVKTQYF
TRBJ2-3,TRBV9,CASSVGGRSTDTQYF
TRBJ1-5,TRBV10-3,CAISPGRDQPQHF
TRBJ2-5,TRBV30,CAWKWGGGETQYF
TRBJ1-1,TRBV28,CASRPGQFGIPEAFF
TRBJ2-1,TRBV7-2,CASSLQSDNNEQFF
TRBJ2-1,TRBV11-2,CASSLDRTSGQFF
TRBJ2-1,TRBV5-4,CASSLDGNNNEQFF
TRBJ2-1,TRBV5-5,CASSLLSLDEQFF
TRBJ1-1,TRBV6-5,CASGQEDTEAFF
TRBJ1-5,TRBV19,CAAQEDPRGQPQHF
TRBJ1-6,TRBV5-1,CASSFQGQGNSPLHF